The rows below give T cell receptor beta chains drawn from one sample of a study of patients and donors after allogeneic stem cell transplantation. One entry per CDR3 protein results from TCRdb running MiXCR on the RT-PCR reads. The profile shows tens of thousands of distinct CDR3 sequences, approximately 5.2% of them singletons. The sequenced sample consisted of blood, either unsorted or a sorted T cell fraction (not recorded which). The receptors derive from a human donor who was either an allogeneic HSCT recipient or a stem cell or donor lymphocyte infusion donor (not recorded which). It is not recorded whose cells these are; they may come from a transplant donor. Each CDR3 is given with its conserved first and last residue. Fields, in order: J gene, D gene, V gene, clone size, CDR3 DNA, CDR3 protein. D genes are given only for firm matches. The size field is filled for only some rows; it gives once, few, many or a size class.

>TRBJ2-1|NA|TRBV4-1|many
TGCGCCAGCAGCCACTACAGGGAAGGTAATGAGCAGTTCTTC
CASSHYREGNEQFF
>TRBJ2-2|TRBD1|TRBV7-9|many
TGTGCCAGCAGCTCCCTTAGGGGGCCCGGGGAGCTGTTTTTT
CASSSLRGPGELFF
>TRBJ1-2|TRBD1|TRBV3-1|few
TGTGCCAGCAGCCAAGGGTACAGGGGGAACTATGGCTACACCTTC
CASSQGYRGNYGYTF
>TRBJ2-3|NA|TRBV18|many
TGTGCCAGCTCACCAGCGCACGGGGATACGCAGTATTTT
CASSPAHGDTQYF
>TRBJ2-2|NA|TRBV29-1|many
TGCAGCGTTGAAGAGGCTGTCCGCACCGGGGAGCTGTTTTTT
CSVEEAVRTGELFF
>TRBJ2-1|TRBD2|TRBV12-5|many
TGTGCTAGTGGTTTAGGACTAGCGGGAACAAATGAGCAGTTCTTC
CASGLGLAGTNEQFF
>TRBJ1-2|NA|TRBV12-3/TRBV12-4|many
TGTGCCAGCAGTTTAGCACGGGGCTCGAATGGCTACACCTTC
CASSLARGSNGYTF
>TRBJ2-2|NA|TRBV6-6|many
TGTGCCAGCAGCCAGGGAACCGGGGAGCTGTTTTTT
CASSQGTGELFF
>TRBJ2-1|NA|TRBV5-1|NA
TGCGCCAGCAGCTTGGCTGACCACAATGAGCAGTTCTTC
CASSLADHNEQFF
>TRBJ2-3|NA|TRBV7-9|many
TGTGCCAGCAGCTTAGCCCTTAGTAGCACAGATACGCAGTATTTT
CASSLALSSTDTQYF
>TRBJ1-3|TRBD1|TRBV6-1|once
TGTGCCAGCAGTCCGGACAGGGCTGGAAACACCATATATTTT
CASSPDRAGNTIYF
>TRBJ1-2|NA|TRBV20-1|many
TGCAGTGCTGAACAGGGTGGCTATGGCTACACCTTC
CSAEQGGYGYTF
>TRBJ1-2|NA|TRBV7-8|once
TGTGCCAGCGGCCAGTGGAGTCTATCCTATGGCTACACCTTC
CASGQWSLSYGYTF
>TRBJ1-5|NA|TRBV6-1|few
TGTGCCAGCAGTGGGCCAATGGGGGGTGTAGGGCCCCAGCATTTT
CASSGPMGGVGPQHF
>TRBJ2-1|TRBD2|TRBV3-1|NA
TGTGCCAGCAGCCTTCCTAGCGGGAGTCCCTACAATGAGCAGTTCTTC
CASSLPSGSPYNEQFF
>TRBJ2-3|NA|TRBV20-1|many
TGCAGTGCTAGGCGCAGGGGTGGGGATACGCAGTATTTT
CSARRRGGDTQYF
>TRBJ1-5|NA|TRBV11-2|NA
TGTGCCAGCAGCTTGAGGGGGGGGGATAGCAATCAGCCCCAGCATTTT
CASSLRGGDSNQPQHF
>TRBJ2-3|NA|TRBV5-1|many
TGCGCCAGCAGTCTAGCCACCGAGGGGGATACGCAGTATTTT
CASSLATEGDTQYF
>TRBJ2-7|TRBD2|TRBV20-1|few
TGCAGTGCTAGAGATCGCGGGAGTTCCTACGAGCAGTACTTC
CSARDRGSSYEQYF
>TRBJ2-1|TRBD2|TRBV28|many
TGTGCCAGCAGTTTAAGTAGCGGGAGGTGGTCCTACAATGAGCAGTTCTTC
CASSLSSGRWSYNEQFF
>TRBJ2-5|TRBD2|TRBV5-1|once
TGCGCCAGCAGCTTGGGGCGCGGGAGAGTGGAGACCCAGTACTTC
CASSLGRGRVETQYF
>TRBJ2-2|NA|TRBV7-3|few
TGTGCCAGCAGCTTAAAGGGGGGGAACACCGGGGAGCTGTTTTTT
CASSLKGGNTGELFF